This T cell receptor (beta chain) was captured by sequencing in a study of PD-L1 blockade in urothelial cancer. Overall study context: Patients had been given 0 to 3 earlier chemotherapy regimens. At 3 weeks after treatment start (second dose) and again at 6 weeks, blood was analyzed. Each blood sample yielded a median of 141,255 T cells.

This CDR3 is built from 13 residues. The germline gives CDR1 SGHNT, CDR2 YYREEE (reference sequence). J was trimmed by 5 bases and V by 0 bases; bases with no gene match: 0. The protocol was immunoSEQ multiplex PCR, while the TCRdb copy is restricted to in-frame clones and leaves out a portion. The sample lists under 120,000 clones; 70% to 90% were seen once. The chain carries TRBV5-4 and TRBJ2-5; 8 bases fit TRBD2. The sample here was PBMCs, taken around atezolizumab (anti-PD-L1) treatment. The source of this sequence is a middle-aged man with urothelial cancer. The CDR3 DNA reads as TGTGCCAGCAGCTTGGGACTAGCGGAGACCCAGTACTTC. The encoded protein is CASSLGLAETQYF.